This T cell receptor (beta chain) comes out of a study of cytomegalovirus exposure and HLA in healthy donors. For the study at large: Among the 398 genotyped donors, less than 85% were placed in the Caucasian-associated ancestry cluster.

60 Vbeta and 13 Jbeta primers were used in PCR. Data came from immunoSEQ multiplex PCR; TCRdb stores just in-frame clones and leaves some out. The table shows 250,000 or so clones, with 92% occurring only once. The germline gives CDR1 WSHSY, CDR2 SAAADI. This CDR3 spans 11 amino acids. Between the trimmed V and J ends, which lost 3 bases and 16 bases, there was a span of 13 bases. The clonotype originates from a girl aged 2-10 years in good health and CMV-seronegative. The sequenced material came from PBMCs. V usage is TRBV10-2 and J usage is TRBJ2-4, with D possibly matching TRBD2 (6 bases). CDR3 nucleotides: TGCGCCAGCAGTGATGGGCTAGCGCCCTACTTC. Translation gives CASSDGLAPYF.